The clone carrying this T cell receptor beta chain was recorded a few times. Its antigen is unknown. The data were taken from a study of cytomegalovirus exposure and HLA in healthy donors. Study-wide points: Sequencing likely produced, as an artifact, a cluster of highly shared sequence variants. With later analysis, a missense DCLRE1C variant became linked to TCR beta V- and J-gene trimming.

The V end was cut by 2 bases, the J end by 2 bases, with 16 bases between. Looked up from germline, CDR1 is MNHEY and CDR2 is SVGAGI. The CDR3 sequence is 16 residues long. PCR used 60 Vbeta primers and 13 Jbeta primers. Some clones are missing from TCRdb's copy, which holds only in-frame ones; the method was immunoSEQ multiplex PCR. The table has roughly 190,000 clones, roughly 12% seen once; the top ten hold 7.8%. The source is a middle-aged man in good health and CMV-seropositive. J is TRBJ2-7 and V is TRBV6-5; a weak D match, TRBD1 (6 bases). The sample taken for sequencing was PBMCs. CDR3 protein: CASSYGAGAIAYEQYF. In nucleotides, the CDR3 is TGTGCCAGCAGTTACGGCGCAGGGGCTATCGCCTACGAGCAGTACTTC.